A selection of T cell receptor beta chains follows, all from one sample in a study of blood T cell repertoires in COVID-19. This table comes from immunoSEQ multiplex PCR, and its TCRdb copy is limited to in-frame clones, with some not included. Of 200,000 to 250,000 clones listed, approximately 79% are singletons. The source material was peripheral blood. These TCRs come from a middle-aged woman with active or convalescent COVID-19. Each CDR3 is given without its conserved first and last residue. The order of the fields is J gene, V gene, CDR3 length, CDR3 protein.

>TRBJ1-1|TRBV15|13
ATSLETGMGTEAF
>TRBJ2-7|TRBV3-1/TRBV3-2|12
ASSQDGQGREQY
>TRBJ1-5|TRBV7-2|13
ASSLNGGLNQPQH
>TRBJ2-3|TRBV19|12
ASSPGTSTDTQY
>TRBJ1-1|TRBV6-5|13
ASRSISGRVTEAF
>TRBJ1-1|TRBV19|12
ASSRLTGGTEAF
>TRBJ2-5|TRBV7-9|12
ASSFSGGQETQY
>TRBJ1-1|TRBV19|13
ASSTLTGGNTEAF
>TRBJ1-2|TRBV19|10
ASRKENYGYT
>TRBJ1-6|TRBV29-1|12
SVEEGDSQSPLH
>TRBJ1-3|TRBV29-1|11
SVISSSGNTIY
>TRBJ1-1|TRBV24-1|13
ATRPGQGVYTEAF
>TRBJ1-1|TRBV6-5|13
AREKAEPGNTEAF
>TRBJ1-1|TRBV11-3|14
ASSPMSGNRNTEAF
>TRBJ1-6|TRBV7-3|12
ASSETGGRTPLH
>TRBJ1-5|TRBV5-1|12
ASSLGTGIQPQH
>TRBJ2-5|TRBV3-1/TRBV3-2|12
ASSQHIGGETQY
>TRBJ2-7|TRBV5-1|12
ASSRTGDSYEQY
>TRBJ1-1|TRBV10-3|13
AISEGGAVNTEAF
>TRBJ1-6|TRBV2|14
ASRVTVKILNSPLH
>TRBJ1-2|TRBV2|11
ASSAGTDYGYT
>TRBJ1-2|TRBV3-1/TRBV3-2|11
ASSPTANYGYT
>TRBJ1-4|TRBV19|9
ASSIWGELF
>TRBJ1-2|TRBV9|12
ASSVAQVAYGYT
>TRBJ2-1|TRBV2|11
ATHLTSGVEQF
>TRBJ1-2|TRBV18|11
ASSLETNYGYT
>TRBJ1-2|TRBV12-3/TRBV12-4|10
ASSRTGVGYT
>TRBJ1-1|TRBV28|14
ASSLYPPTGFPEAF
>TRBJ2-1|TRBV29-1|11
SVVKSSYNEQF
>TRBJ2-1|TRBV28|14
ASSSSGTVSYNEQF
>TRBJ2-5|TRBV12-5|16
ASGLPPTDRGRQETQY
>TRBJ2-2|TRBV11-3|11
ASSFPGSGELF
>TRBJ2-7|TRBV7-2|13
ASSLAQGPSYEQY
>TRBJ1-1|TRBV7-3|12
ASSLRGRGTEAF
>TRBJ2-5|TRBV7-3|11
ASSAGAQETQY
>TRBJ2-5|TRBV2|11
ASSGQAQETQY
>TRBJ2-3|TRBV15|14
ATSRDRGARGDTQY
>TRBJ2-7|TRBV5-1|10
ASSLRGYEQY
>TRBJ1-3|TRBV9|15
ASSTRQETSSGNTIY
>TRBJ2-7|TRBV6-5|10
ASSRDSYEQY